This T cell receptor (beta chain) originates from a study of T cell repertoires in cytomegalovirus infection (dated by TCRdb to the late 2010s). The study in broad terms: Donor HLA type was relevant to the analysis, as public TCR beta signatures indicated carriage of CMV infection together with the matching HLA type. The study at large found these results: In both this cohort and an independent roughly 330-donor cohort, the cumulative frequency of public TCR beta family members distinguished carriers of CMV infection plus the relevant HLA type. The ex vivo response was dominated by HLA-C-restricted CMV-specific TCR beta clonotypes, which also provided the single most frequent clonotype in two of eight donors.

To note about this clonotype: Its antigen is unknown. No clone much larger than this one lies a single base away; base qualities are absent.

TCRdb names Illumina HiSeq 1500 as the instrument used. In-frame beta chains were kept once TCRdb had trimmed the public reads at Q25 with fastp and called clones with MiXCR. Rows with one shared CDR3 protein collapse into an entry with the most common genes and DNA. The sample table contains around 490,000 distinct CDR3 sequences; only one count was recorded for roughly 29% of them. The ten top clones hold 13% of the sample. This TCR was sampled from a human donor in good health (CMV status not recorded). Some clones in this sample may be carry-over from other donors' samples. Sequenced: PBMCs.

Here the CDR3 is given as CSARAGANEKLFF. The sequenced DNA: TGCAGCGCCCGCGCGGGGGCCAATGAAAAACTGTTTTTT. Rearrangement joined TRBV29-1 to TRBJ1-4; tentative D gene TRBD1, with 6 bases matching. CDR1 and CDR2, per the germline V gene, are SQVTM and ANQGSEA. V and J are truncated by 7 bases and 5 bases respectively, leaving an intervening sequence of 14 bases. Measured from the cysteine to the phenylalanine, the CDR3 is 13 residues long. Only CDR3 DNA remains: 39 bases, in frame from the first base.